Presented here are 29 T cell receptor beta chains from one specimen sequenced in a study of OX40 agonist ivuxolimab in advanced cancers. Some clones are missing from TCRdb's copy, which holds only in-frame ones; the method was immunoSEQ multiplex PCR. The data hold about 82,000 clones, with about 90% observed a single time. The source material was CD4+ or CD8+ T cells sorted from blood, sampled in a trial of the OX40 agonist ivuxolimab. These receptors all stem from an adult with an advanced solid tumor such as melanoma, head and neck, liver or kidney cancer.

V is TRBV4-1 and J is TRBJ2-7, with TRBD2 matching over 10 bases. CDR1 is MGHRA, CDR2 YSYEKL, per germline. Trimming at V came to 4 bases and at J to 7 bases, leaving 10 bases not matched to a gene. CDR3 size: 15 residues. The CDR3: CASSPLAGVSGEQYF. The CDR3 nucleotides are TGCGCCAGCAGCCCCCTAGCGGGGGTCTCTGGTGAGCAGTACTTC.

The V call is TRBV6-5, the J call TRBJ1-3, with a tentative D call TRBD1 (5 bases). The germline CDR1 and CDR2 sequences are MNHEY and SVGAGI. The CDR3 runs to 16 residues. V shed 1 base and J shed 0 bases, with 10 bases lying between them. CDR3 residues: CASSYLPGNSGNTIYF. The CDR3 nucleotides read TGTGCCAGCAGTTACTTACCAGGGAACTCTGGAAACACCATATATTTT.

The V and J genes are TRBV5-1 and TRBJ2-3; tentative D call: TRBD2 (7 bases). Per germline, CDR1 SGHRS and CDR2 YFSETQ. The CDR3 runs 17 residues. V was trimmed by 4 bases and J by 4 bases, leaving 22 bases between them. CDR3 amino acids: CASSPVFAGAEADTQYF. CDR3 nucleotides: TGCGCCAGCAGCCCCGTCTTTGCGGGGGCTGAGGCAGATACGCAGTATTTT.

The V call is TRBV6-5, the J call TRBJ2-2; D gene ambiguous. Germline V gene data show CDR1 as MNHEY and CDR2 as SVGAGI. Trimming cost V 1 base and J 6 bases, with 3 bases left between them. This CDR3 region has 12 residues. CDR3 sequence (DNA): TGTGCCAGCAGTTACTTGGCCGGGGAGCTGTTTTTT. This sequence encodes CASSYLAGELFF.

The rearrangement joins TRBV7-9 to TRBJ1-1; 7 nucleotides agree with TRBD1. The CDR3 contains 13 residues. With V trimmed by 1 base and J by 10 bases, 6 bases remained unmatched. The germline gives CDR1 SEHNR, CDR2 FQNEAQ (reference sequence). The CDR3 reads CASSLDRAGGAFF. The CDR3 nucleotides read TGTGCCAGCAGCTTAGACCGGGCAGGGGGAGCTTTCTTT.

J is TRBJ2-7 and V is TRBV9; 7 bases map to TRBD2. V lost 4 bases and J lost 0; bases outside the gene matches: 4. Germline assignment: CDR1 SGDLS and CDR2 YYNGEE. The CDR3 is 14 amino acids. The CDR3 sequence is CASSPGGTSYEQYF. The DNA of the CDR3 is TGTGCCAGCAGCCCCGGGGGGACCTCCTACGAGCAGTACTTC.

This clone was seen only once. The V and J genes are TRBV4-1 and TRBJ2-1; D remains ambiguous. Germline loops: CDR1 MGHRA, CDR2 YSYEKL. The CDR3 contains 17 residues. Trimming pared 0 bases from V and 8 bases from J, leaving 20 bases between. DNA for the CDR3: TGCGCCAGCAGCCAAGAGTCTGCACAACTCGGTGTAGATGAGCAGTTCTTC. It yields the protein CASSQESAQLGVDEQFF.

The chain links TRBV25-1 to TRBJ2-5; 10 bases align to TRBD2. This CDR3 is built from 15 residues. With V trimmed by 1 base and J by 5 bases, 4 bases remained unmatched. Germline CDR1 reads MGHDK; CDR2 reads SYGVNS. The CDR3 DNA reads as TGTGCCAGCAGTGAATGGGTTAGCGGGAGGGAGACCCAGTACTTC. It codes for CASSEWVSGRETQYF.

The V call is TRBV4-3, the J call TRBJ2-7; D ambiguous. Germline lookup yields CDR1 LGHNA and CDR2 YSLEER. V was clipped by 1 base and J by 0 bases, with 10 bases between them. This CDR3 has 15 amino acids. CDR3 amino acids: CASSQGAESSYEQYF. The CDR3 region has the DNA TGCGCCAGCAGCCAAGGGGCAGAAAGCTCCTACGAGCAGTACTTC.

The chain combines TRBV9 with TRBJ1-2, with D perhaps TRBD1 (6 bases). The germline CDR1 and CDR2 sequences are SGDLS and YYNGEE. Trimming cost V 0 bases and J 8 bases, with 26 bases left between them. This CDR3 contains 18 residues. The CDR3 is CASSVGQNAARGAVGYTF. CDR3 DNA sequence: TGTGCCAGCAGCGTAGGCCAGAACGCTGCACGGGGGGCGGTCGGCTACACCTTC.

The V call is TRBV29-1, the J call TRBJ2-2; D call uncertain. With 4 bases removed from V and 4 bases from J, the gap between germline ends came to 7 bases. Germline loops: CDR1 SQVTM, CDR2 ANQGSEA. The CDR3 consists of 12 residues. Written as DNA, the CDR3 is TGCAGCGTTGTTTTGAGCACCGGGGAGCTGTTTTTT. Translating gives CSVVLSTGELFF.

This clone came up once. The V call is TRBV9, the J call TRBJ2-5; TRBD2 matches 10 bases. V shed 4 bases and J 4 bases; nucleotides not matched to a gene: 10. In germline, CDR1 is SGDLS, CDR2 YYNGEE. The length of the CDR3 is 16 residues. Written as DNA, the CDR3 is TGTGCCAGCAGCACTGGGACTAGCGACTTTGTAGAGACCCAGTACTTC. Its translation is CASSTGTSDFVETQYF. Full variable domain (outside the CDR3, taken from reference TRBV9 and TRBJ2-5): DSGVTQTPKHLITATGQRVTLRCSPRSGDLSVYWYQQSLDQGLQFLIQYYNGEERAKGNILERFSAQQFPDLHSELNLSSLELGDSALYFCASSTGTSDFVETQYFGPGTRLLVL.

The chain couples TRBV5-5 to TRBJ1-1; D uncertain. Trimming removed 3 bases at V and 0 bases at J, with 6 bases between. The germline V gene encodes CDR1 SGHKS and CDR2 YYEKEE (reference sequence). The CDR3 loop spans 13 amino acids. DNA for the CDR3: TGTGCCAGCAGCTCCGATCTGAACACTGAAGCTTTCTTT. The encoded protein is CASSSDLNTEAFF.

The genes are TRBV5-1 and TRBJ1-5; a possible D gene is TRBD1 (6 bases). Trimming pared 0 bases from V and 0 bases from J, leaving 10 bases between. This CDR3 is 16 amino acids long. Looked up from germline, CDR1 is SGHRS and CDR2 is YFSETQ. The CDR3 sequence is CASSLVGGASNQPQHF. The CDR3 nucleotides read TGCGCCAGCAGCTTGGTGGGGGGGGCTAGCAATCAGCCCCAGCATTTT.

V gene TRBV7-6 combines with J gene TRBJ1-6, with TRBD1 matching 9 bases. The length of the CDR3 is 14 residues. Losses at the gene ends were 4 bases for V and 9 bases for J; bases not matched to a gene: 4. Germline CDR1 SGHVS, CDR2 FNYEAQ. DNA for the CDR3: TGTGCCAGCAGCTCGACAGGGGGAGTTTCACCCCTCCACTTT. This translates into CASSSTGGVSPLHF.

The V and J genes are TRBV7-9 and TRBJ1-2; TRBD1 aligns across 8 bases. CDR1 is SEHNR, CDR2 FQNEAQ, per germline (reference sequence). Trimming at V came to 8 bases and at J to 0 bases, leaving 5 bases not matched to a gene. The CDR3 has 14 amino acids. CDR3 protein: CASVGQGANYGYTF. The CDR3 DNA is TGTGCCAGCGTAGGACAGGGAGCTAACTATGGCTACACCTTC.

V and J are TRBV5-6 and TRBJ2-5; D not resolved. The germline V and J ends were trimmed by 2 bases and 5 bases, with 22 bases remaining between them. Germline V lookup: CDR1 SGHDT, CDR2 YYEEEE. This CDR3 is 17 amino acids long. The CDR3 sequence is CASSLVLPGPLVETQYF. In DNA, the CDR3 is TGTGCCAGCAGCTTAGTGCTACCCGGCCCCCTGGTTGAGACCCAGTACTTC.

The chain links TRBV6-1 to TRBJ2-3, with no clear D. Per the germline V gene, CDR1 is MNHNS and CDR2 is SASEGT. V dropped 3 bases and J dropped 1 base, with 5 bases sitting between them. The CDR3 is made up of 13 amino acids. The CDR3 DNA reads as TGTGCCAGCAGTGACGGTCGCACAGATACGCAGTATTTT. Encoded protein: CASSDGRTDTQYF.

This CDR3 is CASSGGQVGTEAFF. In nucleotides, the CDR3 is TGTGCCAGCAGTGGGGGGCAGGTGGGGACTGAAGCTTTCTTT. The rearrangement joins TRBV6-1 to TRBJ1-1; TRBD1 might be the D (6 bases). This CDR3 is built from 14 residues. The germline V and J ends were trimmed by 4 bases and 5 bases, with 14 bases remaining between them. Germline V CDR1 and CDR2: MNHNS, SASEGT.

This clone was counted once. The chain links TRBV7-9 to TRBJ2-3, with D perhaps matching TRBD2 (7 bases). The CDR3 is 18 amino acids. The germline CDR1 and CDR2 sequences are SEHNR and FQNEAQ (reference sequence). Trimming left V 5 bases short and J 1 base short, with 22 bases between. CDR3 in amino acids: CASSPSGGSGVRTDTQYF. The CDR3 DNA follows: TGTGCCAGCAGCCCCTCGGGGGGCAGCGGGGTTCGCACAGATACGCAGTATTTT.

The chain is built from TRBV7-2 and TRBJ2-3, with 8 bases fitting TRBD2. There are 17 residues in the CDR3. The germline gives CDR1 SGHTA, CDR2 FQGNSA. Trimming took 0 bases from V and 2 from J; bases not matched to a gene: 7. The CDR3 reads CASSLAPSGYSTDTQYF. The CDR3 DNA reads as TGTGCCAGCAGCTTAGCGCCTAGCGGGTATTCCACAGATACGCAGTATTTT.

The gene calls are TRBV6-5 and TRBJ2-7; the D gene is possibly TRBD2 (6 bases). Germline V gene data show CDR1 as MNHEY and CDR2 as SVGAGI. The CDR3 is 13 residues long. V was pared by 7 bases and J by 3 bases, with 13 bases between. Here the CDR3 DNA reads TGTGCCAGCAAGGGCGGGGAGTTCTACGAGCAGTACTTC. It encodes CASKGGEFYEQYF.

J is TRBJ1-1 and V is TRBV29-1; possible D gene TRBD1, 6 bases. This CDR3 is built from 15 residues. Germline V lookup: CDR1 SQVTM, CDR2 ANQGSEA. With 0 bases removed from V and 3 bases from J, the gap between germline ends came to 14 bases. The DNA for the CDR3 is TGCAGCGTTGAAGATGTGCGAAGGGGGGACACTGAAGCTTTCTTT. Translating it yields CSVEDVRRGDTEAFF.

This clone was counted a single time. This chain joins TRBV27 and TRBJ2-3; a possible D gene is TRBD2 (6 bases). Per germline, CDR1 MNHEY and CDR2 SMNVEV (reference sequence). The ends were cut back, 5 bases at V and 2 bases at J, with 17 bases in the middle. This CDR3 comprises 16 residues. CDR3 residues: CASSHGTFWSTDTQYF. The CDR3 DNA reads as TGTGCCAGCAGTCACGGGACTTTTTGGTCCACAGATACGCAGTATTTT.

The chain carries TRBV21-1 and TRBJ2-5; no DNA check was done on the table's D call, TRBD1. TRBV21-1 is a pseudogene segment. The CDR3 covers 16 residues. CDR3 sequence reads: CASSNSPGQGSETQYF. As DNA, the CDR3 is TGTGCCAGCAGCAACTCGCCGGGACAGGGTTCGGAGACCCAGTACTTC.

V usage is TRBV7-6 and J usage is TRBJ1-5; D is possibly TRBD1 (5 bases). The V end was cut by 6 bases, the J end by 3 bases, with 18 bases between. This CDR3 has 16 amino acids. Germline CDR1 SGHVS, CDR2 FNYEAQ. The DNA of the CDR3 is TGTGCCAGCAGTCCCACCCCGGGACTGGACAATCAGCCCCAGCATTTT. It is translated as CASSPTPGLDNQPQHF.

This sequence joins TRBV30 and TRBJ2-5, with 7 bases matching TRBD2. The germline V gene encodes CDR1 GTSNPN and CDR2 SVGIG (reference sequence). This CDR3 has 15 amino acids. The ends lost 2 bases at V and 5 bases at J; junction bases unmatched: 11. The chain's CDR3 is CAWSHVGGGGETQYF. The CDR3 nucleotides read TGTGCCTGGAGTCACGTTGGCGGGGGTGGGGAGACCCAGTACTTC. Together with reference TRBV30 and TRBJ2-5, the CDR3 gives the full variable domain: SQTIHQWPATLVQPVGSPLSLECTVEGTSNPNLYWYRQAAGRGLQLLFYSVGIGQISSEVPQNLSASRPQDRQFILSSKKLLLSDSGFYLCAWSHVGGGGETQYFGPGTRLLVL.

The rearrangement joins TRBV18 to TRBJ2-3; D is unclear. Trimming removed 2 bases from V and 6 bases from J, with 9 bases in between. Per germline, CDR1 KGHSH and CDR2 LQKENI. This CDR3 has 13 residues. DNA of the CDR3: TGTGCCAGCTCACCAAATCCCGAGGATACGCAGTATTTT. Its translation: CASSPNPEDTQYF.

The rearrangement joins TRBV19 to TRBJ1-2, with no clear D. With 3 bases removed from V and 0 bases from J, the gap between germline ends came to 5 bases. CDR1 is LNHDA and CDR2 is SQIVND in the germline V gene (reference sequence). The CDR3 spans 13 residues. The CDR3, as DNA: TGTGCCAGTAGTATGGGAGCTAACTATGGCTACACCTTC. Translated, it gives CASSMGANYGYTF.